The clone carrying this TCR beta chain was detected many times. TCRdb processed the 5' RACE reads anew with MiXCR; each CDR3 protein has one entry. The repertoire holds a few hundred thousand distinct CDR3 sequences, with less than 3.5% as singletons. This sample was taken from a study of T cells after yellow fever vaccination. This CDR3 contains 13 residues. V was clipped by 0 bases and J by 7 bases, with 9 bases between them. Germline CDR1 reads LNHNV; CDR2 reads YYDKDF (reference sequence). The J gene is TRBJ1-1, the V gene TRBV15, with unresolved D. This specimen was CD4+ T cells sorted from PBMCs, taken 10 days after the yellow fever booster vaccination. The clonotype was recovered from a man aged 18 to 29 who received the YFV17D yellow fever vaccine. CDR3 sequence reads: CATSRDLAREAFF. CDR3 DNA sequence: TGTGCCACCAGCAGAGATTTAGCCCGTGAAGCTTTCTTT.